This TCR beta chain is from a study of radiotherapy plus CTLA-4 blockade in lung cancer. The wider study: Objective responses were recorded in more than 15% of patients, with disease control recorded in less than 40%. General observations from the study: Subsequent to radiotherapy plus ipilimumab, tumor-derived TCR clones underwent expansion in blood. Early shifts in blood T cell clones, with interferon-beta, reportedly predicted response best.

This CDR3 has 12 amino acids. V lost 3 bases to trimming and J lost 5 bases, with 7 bases between them. Germline CDR1 KGHSH, CDR2 LQKENI. Method: immunoSEQ multiplex PCR; TCRdb's copy keeps in-frame clones and lacks some. The data hold about 94,000 clones, with approximately 78% observed a single time. As concerns this clone: Its target is not known.

Receiving focal radiation plus CTLA-4 blockade with ipilimumab were patients who had chemo-refractory metastatic non-small-cell lung cancer. Here the sequenced sample was peripheral blood, taken from a patient treated with radiotherapy plus ipilimumab. The clonotype comes from a human donor with non-small cell lung cancer that progressed on radiotherapy plus ipilimumab. The chain couples TRBV18 to TRBJ2-5; the D is unclear. CDR3: CASSPIGETQYF. CDR3 in DNA: TGTGCCAGCTCACCGATAGGCGAGACCCAGTACTTC.